What follows are 6 T cell receptor beta chains derived from one specimen sequenced in a study of cytomegalovirus exposure and HLA in healthy donors. Here immunoSEQ multiplex PCR was the method, and the copy in TCRdb shows in-frame clones only, minus some. There are roughly 100,000 clones in the sample; about 87% occur only once, and more than 1.5% lies in the top ten. The sequenced material came from PBMCs. These receptors all come from a woman aged 18-30 years in good health and CMV-seropositive.

This clone was picked up a small number of times. The chain couples TRBV28 to TRBJ2-5, with 12 nucleotides matching TRBD1. This CDR3 has 15 amino acids. Germline V lookup: CDR1 MDHEN, CDR2 SYDVKM. Trimming took 6 bases from V and 5 from J; bases not matched to a gene: 7. CDR3 amino acids: CASRGDRGRKETQYF. CDR3 coding DNA: TGTGCCAGCAGGGGGGACAGGGGGCGCAAGGAGACCCAGTACTTC.

V gene TRBV2 combines with J gene TRBJ1-6, with a tentative D call TRBD1 (6 bases). V lost 6 bases to trimming and J lost 3 bases, with 9 bases between them. Germline values: CDR1 SNHLY, CDR2 FYNNEI. The CDR3 length is 14 residues. In DNA, the CDR3 is TGTGCCAGCAGCCGGGACAACTATAATTCACCCCTCCACTTT. Amino acids: CASSRDNYNSPLHF.

This clone was found once. The rearrangement uses TRBV27 and TRBJ1-2, with 7 positions matching TRBD1. From germline, CDR1 is MNHEY and CDR2 SMNVEV (reference sequence). This CDR3 contains 13 residues. V lost 3 bases, J lost 4 bases, and 2 bases stayed unmatched. The CDR3: CASSFGTAYGYTF. CDR3 nucleotide sequence: TGTGCCAGCAGTTTCGGGACAGCCTATGGCTACACCTTC.

V usage is TRBV4-1 and J usage is TRBJ2-2, with a possible D match to TRBD2 (5 bases). CDR1 is MGHRA and CDR2 is YSYEKL in the germline V gene. The germline V and J ends were trimmed by 4 bases and 1 base, with 10 bases remaining between them. The CDR3 is 15 residues long. In DNA form, the CDR3 reads TGCGCCAGCAGCCCCGGGGTCCTGAACACCGGGGAGCTGTTTTTT. It specifies CASSPGVLNTGELFF.

This chain joins TRBV4-1 and TRBJ1-3, with 7 bases fitting TRBD1. Germline V gene data show CDR1 as MGHRA and CDR2 as YSYEKL. V lost 1 base, J lost 3 bases, and 9 bases stayed unmatched. The CDR3 loop spans 17 amino acids. CDR3 in DNA: TGCGCCAGCAGCCAAGTCAGGGGACAGCGGAGTGGAAACACCATATATTTT. This translates into CASSQVRGQRSGNTIYF.

This chain's CDR3 is CASSPQTSGTFGTQYF. The CDR3 DNA reads TGTGCCAGCAGCCCCCAGACTAGCGGTACCTTTGGTACGCAGTATTTT. The V gene is TRBV4-2, the J gene TRBJ2-3, with 9 bases identical to TRBD2. The ends lost 4 bases at V and 8 bases at J; junction bases unmatched: 13. Looked up from germline, CDR1 is LGHNA and CDR2 is YNFKEQ. The CDR3 is 16 amino acids.